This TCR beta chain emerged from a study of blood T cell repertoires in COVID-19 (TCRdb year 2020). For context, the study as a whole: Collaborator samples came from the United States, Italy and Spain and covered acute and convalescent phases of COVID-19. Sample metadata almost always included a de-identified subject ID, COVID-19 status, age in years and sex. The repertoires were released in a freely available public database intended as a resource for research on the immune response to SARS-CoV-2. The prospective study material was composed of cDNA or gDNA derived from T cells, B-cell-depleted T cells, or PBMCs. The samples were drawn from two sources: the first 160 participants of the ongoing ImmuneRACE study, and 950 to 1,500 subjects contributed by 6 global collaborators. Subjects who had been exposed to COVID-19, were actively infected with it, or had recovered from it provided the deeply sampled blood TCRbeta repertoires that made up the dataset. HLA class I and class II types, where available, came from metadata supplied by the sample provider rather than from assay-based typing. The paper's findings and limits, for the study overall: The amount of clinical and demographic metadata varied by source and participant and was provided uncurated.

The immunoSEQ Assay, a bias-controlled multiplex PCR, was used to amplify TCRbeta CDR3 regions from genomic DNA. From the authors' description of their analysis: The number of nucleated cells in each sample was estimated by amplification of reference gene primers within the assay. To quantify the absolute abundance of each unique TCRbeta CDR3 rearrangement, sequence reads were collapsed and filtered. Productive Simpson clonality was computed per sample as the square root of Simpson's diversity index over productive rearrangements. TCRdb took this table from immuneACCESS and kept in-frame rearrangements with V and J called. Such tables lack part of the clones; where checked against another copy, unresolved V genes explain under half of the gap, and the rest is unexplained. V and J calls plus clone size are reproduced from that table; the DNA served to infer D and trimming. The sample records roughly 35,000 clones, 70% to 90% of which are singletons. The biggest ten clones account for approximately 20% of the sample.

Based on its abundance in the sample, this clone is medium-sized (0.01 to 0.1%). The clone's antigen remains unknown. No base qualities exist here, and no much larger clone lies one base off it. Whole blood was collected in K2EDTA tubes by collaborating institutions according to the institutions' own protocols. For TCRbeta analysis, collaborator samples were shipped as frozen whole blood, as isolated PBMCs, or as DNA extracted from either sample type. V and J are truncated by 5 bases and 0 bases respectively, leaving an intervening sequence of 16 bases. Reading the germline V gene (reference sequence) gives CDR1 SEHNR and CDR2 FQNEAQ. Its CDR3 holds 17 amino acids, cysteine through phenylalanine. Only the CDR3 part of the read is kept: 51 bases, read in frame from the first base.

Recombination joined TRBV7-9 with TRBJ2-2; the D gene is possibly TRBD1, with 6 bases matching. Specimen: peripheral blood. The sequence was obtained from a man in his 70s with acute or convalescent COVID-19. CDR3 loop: CASSPNRQATNTGELFF. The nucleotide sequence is TGTGCCAGCAGCCCGAACCGACAGGCAACGAACACCGGGGAGCTGTTTTTT.